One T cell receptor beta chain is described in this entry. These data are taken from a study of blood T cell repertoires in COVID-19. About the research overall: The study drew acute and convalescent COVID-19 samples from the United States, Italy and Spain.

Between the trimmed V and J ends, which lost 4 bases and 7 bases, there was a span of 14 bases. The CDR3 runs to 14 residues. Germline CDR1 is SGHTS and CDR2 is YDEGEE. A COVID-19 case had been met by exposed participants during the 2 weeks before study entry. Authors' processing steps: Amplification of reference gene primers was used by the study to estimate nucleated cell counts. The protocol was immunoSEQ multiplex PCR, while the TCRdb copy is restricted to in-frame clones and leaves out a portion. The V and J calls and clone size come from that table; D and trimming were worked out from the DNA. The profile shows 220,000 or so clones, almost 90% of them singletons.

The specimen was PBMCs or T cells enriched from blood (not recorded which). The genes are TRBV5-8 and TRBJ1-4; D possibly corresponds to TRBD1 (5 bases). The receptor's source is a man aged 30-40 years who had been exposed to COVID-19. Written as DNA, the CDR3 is TGTGCCAGCAGCCCGGTTTCGGGGGTTGAAAAACTGTTTTTT. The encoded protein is CASSPVSGVEKLFF. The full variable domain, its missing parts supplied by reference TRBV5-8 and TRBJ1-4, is EAGVTQSPTHLIKTRGQQATLRCSPISGHTSVYWYQQALGLGLQFLLWYDEGEERNRGNFPPRFSGRQFPNYSSELNVNALELEDSALYLCASSPVSGVEKLFFGSGTQLSVL.